One sample yielded the 5 T cell receptor beta chains listed below, sequenced in a study of control samples from healthy donors and cancer patients. Here immunoSEQ multiplex PCR was the method, and the copy in TCRdb shows in-frame clones only, minus some. Counted here are tens of thousands of clones, about 95% occurring once; the ten biggest clones make up approximately 3%. Sequencing input: blood. Receptor source: a woman aged 25 to 39 in good health.

This chain joins TRBV7-9 and TRBJ1-5; 8 nucleotides align to TRBD1. The CDR3 runs 16 residues. Germline values: CDR1 SEHNR, CDR2 FQNEAQ (reference sequence). V shed 1 base, J shed 8 bases, and the junction held 10 bases outside the gene matches. The CDR3 sequence: CASSLGAGQGSKPQHF. Written as DNA, the CDR3 is TGTGCCAGCAGCTTAGGGGCAGGACAGGGCTCGAAGCCCCAGCATTTT.

This clone came up once. The rearrangement links TRBV9 to TRBJ2-5; TRBD2 agrees at 10 bases. Germline V CDR1 and CDR2: SGDLS, YYNGEE. This CDR3 has 14 residues. V lost 4 bases, J lost 5 bases, and 5 bases stayed unmatched. The CDR3 region has the DNA TGTGCCAGCAGCCCCGGACTAGCGGCGGAGACCCAGTACTTC. Its protein product is CASSPGLAAETQYF.

The rearrangement joins TRBV4-1 to TRBJ1-1, with a tentative D call TRBD1 (6 bases). Trimming took 1 base from V and 6 from J, leaving 6 bases between them. This CDR3 comprises 12 residues. Germline CDR1 reads MGHRA; CDR2 reads YSYEKL. The CDR3 sequence is CASSQAGAEAFF. The DNA for the CDR3 is TGCGCCAGCAGCCAAGCAGGGGCTGAAGCTTTCTTT.

J is TRBJ1-3 and V is TRBV6-6; 7 nucleotides agree with TRBD1. The CDR3 is made up of 13 amino acids. The V segment lost 0 bases and the J segment 7 bases; nucleotides outside the gene matches: 0. From germline, CDR1 is MNHNY and CDR2 SVGAGI (reference sequence). In DNA, the CDR3 is TGTGCCAGCAGTTACTCGACAGGGAACACCATATATTTT. It specifies CASSYSTGNTIYF.

The table lists this clone with a count of one. The chain links TRBV14 to TRBJ2-1; D gene uncertain. The V end was cut by 5 bases, the J end by 7 bases, with 6 bases between. This CDR3 has 11 amino acids. CDR1 is SGHDN and CDR2 is FVKESK in the germline V gene. CDR3 sequence reads: CASSLGNEQFF. The CDR3 coding sequence is TGTGCCAGCAGCTTAGGAAATGAGCAGTTCTTC. Supplemented by reference TRBV14 and TRBJ2-1, the full variable domain reads EAGVTQFPSHSVIEKGQTVTLRCDPISGHDNLYWYRRVMGKEIKFLLHFVKESKQDESGMPNNRFLAERTGGTYSTLKVQPAELEDSGVYFCASSLGNEQFFGPGTRLTVL.